A selection of T cell receptor beta chains follows, all from one sample in a study of T cell clones after liver transplantation. Only in-frame clones appear in the TCRdb table, and some are missing; sequencing was by immunoSEQ multiplex PCR. Of some 50,000 clones listed, 60% to 75% are singletons. Sequenced material: CD4+ T cells from blood, taken at the 22-month timepoint. The receptors derive from a human patient who received a liver transplant. These T cells may partly come from the graft donor. Both conserved end residues are part of each CDR3. Fields, in order: J gene, V gene, CDR3 protein.

TRBJ1-3	TRBV7-3	CASSPSPGDSGNTIYF
TRBJ2-7	TRBV5-1	CASSLETATYEQYF
TRBJ2-2	TRBV7-2	CASSLEARGAINTGELFF
TRBJ1-2	TRBV5-4	CASSIPGVLYGYTF
TRBJ2-7	TRBV28	CASSSTVWQYF
TRBJ1-2	TRBV29-1	CSVEDQGGGYTF
TRBJ2-2	TRBV6-5	CASSYSGTTNTGELFF
TRBJ2-2	TRBV5-1	CASSPRDTRNTGELFF
TRBJ1-6	TRBV5-5	CASSLRTGGNSPLHF
TRBJ1-2	TRBV6-5	CASTDTRRHGYTF
TRBJ2-3	TRBV11-2	CASSLEAGFSDTQYF
TRBJ2-7	TRBV5-5	CASSAAGTGRSEQYF
TRBJ1-5	TRBV5-6	CASSYASGQPQHF
TRBJ1-2	TRBV28	CASSLSGAGYTF
TRBJ2-3	TRBV27	CASTSGRGAQDTQYF
TRBJ2-3	TRBV7-8	CASGLAGGGSADTQYF
TRBJ1-1	TRBV29-1	CSVADRANTEAFF
TRBJ1-1	TRBV6-1	CASSVEVGNTEAFF
TRBJ1-1	TRBV28	CATKTQGAYTEAFF
TRBJ2-5	TRBV7-2	CASSLAWGGETQYF
TRBJ1-2	TRBV7-2	CASSLAGGSGYGYTF
TRBJ1-6	TRBV30	CAWIPGTGGAYNSPLHF